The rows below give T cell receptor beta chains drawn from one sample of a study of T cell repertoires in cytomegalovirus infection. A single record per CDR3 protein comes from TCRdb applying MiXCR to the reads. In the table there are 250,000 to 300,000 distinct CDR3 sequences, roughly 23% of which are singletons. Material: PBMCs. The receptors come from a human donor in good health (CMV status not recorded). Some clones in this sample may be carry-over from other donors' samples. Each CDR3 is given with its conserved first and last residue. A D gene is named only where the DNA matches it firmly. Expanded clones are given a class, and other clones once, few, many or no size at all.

TGCAGTGCTAGAGACCCCGAGGGGGCTGGATACGAGCAGTACTTC | CSARDPEGAGYEQYF | - | TRBJ2-7 | TRBD1 | TRBV20-1
TGTGCCAGCAGCTACGACTGGAACACTGAAGCTTTCTTT | CASSYDWNTEAFF | few | TRBJ1-1 | - | TRBV7-2
TGTGCCAGCAGTAAACTGACAGGTAATGAGCAGTTCTTC | CASSKLTGNEQFF | few | TRBJ2-1 | - | TRBV28
TGTGCCAGCAGTCTAAGGCATACGCAGTATTTT | CASSLRHTQYF | few | TRBJ2-3 | - | TRBV28
TGCGCCAGCAGCTTGGTTGCAGGGGGTGGGTACGAGCAGTACTTC | CASSLVAGGGYEQYF | - | TRBJ2-7 | TRBD1 | TRBV5-1
TGTGCCACCAGCGAAAACTCGGACAGATACAATGAGCAGTTCTTC | CATSENSDRYNEQFF | - | TRBJ2-1 | - | TRBV15
TGCAGTGCTTCACAAGCGGGGGGGCCTTCTGGGGCCAACGTCCTGACTTTC | CSASQAGGPSGANVLTF | - | TRBJ2-6 | TRBD2 | TRBV20-1
TGTGCCAGCAGCCGAGACGGCACTAGCGGTTCCTACGAGCAGTACTTC | CASSRDGTSGSYEQYF | few | TRBJ2-7 | TRBD2 | TRBV7-6
TGTGCCAGCAGTGGACTAGTTAATTACGAGCAGTACTTC | CASSGLVNYEQYF | - | TRBJ2-7 | - | TRBV2
TGTGCCAGCAGTGCCGGGGTGAACACTGAAGCTTTCTTT | CASSAGVNTEAFF | - | TRBJ1-1 | - | TRBV6-1
TGCGCCAGCAGCGGCCGATGGGACAGAAAGAACACTGAAGCTTTCTTT | CASSGRWDRKNTEAFF | few | TRBJ1-1 | TRBD1 | TRBV5-1
TGTGCCACCAGTGCAGAGAACACCGGGGAGCTGTTTTTT | CATSAENTGELFF | few | TRBJ2-2 | - | TRBV24-1
TGCAGTGCTGGGACAGGGGTTCAGCAGCCCCAGCATTTT | CSAGTGVQQPQHF | - | TRBJ1-5 | TRBD1 | TRBV20-1
TGTGCCAGCAGTCCCGGCACTTACAGGGGATACGAGCAGTACTTC | CASSPGTYRGYEQYF | - | TRBJ2-7 | TRBD1 | TRBV12-3/TRBV12-4
TGTGCCAGCAGCTTAGTTGGGGTGGGAGCTTTCTTT | CASSLVGVGAFF | - | TRBJ1-1 | - | TRBV7-2
TGTGCCACCAGCCCTACAGGGAATCCCTTTTATGGCTACACCTTC | CATSPTGNPFYGYTF | - | TRBJ1-2 | - | TRBV15
TGTGCCAGCAGTTCCCCTGGGGACAGGGGGAGGGCCGGGGAGCTGTTTTTT | CASSSPGDRGRAGELFF | few | TRBJ2-2 | TRBD1 | TRBV28
TGCAGCGTTCAATTGGGGGCACTGGGGTACAATGAGCAGTTCTTC | CSVQLGALGYNEQFF | few | TRBJ2-1 | - | TRBV29-1
TGTGCCAGCAGCGTTGATGCGGGGGGGAGCTCCTACGAGCAGTACTTC | CASSVDAGGSSYEQYF | many | TRBJ2-7 | TRBD2 | TRBV7-2
TGCAGTGCTAGAGATCCCGGCAGGGGGGGCCAGCCCCAGCATTTT | CSARDPGRGGQPQHF | few | TRBJ1-5 | TRBD1 | TRBV20-1
TGTGCCATCAGTGAGTCTTTGAGGACAGGGAGAACGGAGACCCAGTACTTC | CAISESLRTGRTETQYF | - | TRBJ2-5 | TRBD1 | TRBV10-3
TGTGCCAGCAGTTTACTTGCAGGGAGTTCCCCCAATGAGCAGTTCTTC | CASSLLAGSSPNEQFF | few | TRBJ2-1 | - | TRBV28
TGTGCCAGCAGTATCGCGGGGGGGAGCTCCTACAATGAGCAGTTCTTC | CASSIAGGSSYNEQFF | - | TRBJ2-1 | TRBD2 | TRBV25-1
TGTGCCATCAGTGGGGACGGGAACACTGAAGCTTTCTTT | CAISGDGNTEAFF | - | TRBJ1-1 | - | TRBV10-3
TGTGCCAGCAGCTTAAAACGGGTACTGGAGACCCAGTACTTC | CASSLKRVLETQYF | - | TRBJ2-5 | - | TRBV11-2
TGTGCCAGCAGTAAGAGGACGGCAACTAATGAAAAACTGTTTTTT | CASSKRTATNEKLFF | - | TRBJ1-4 | - | TRBV12-3/TRBV12-4